This is a list of T cell receptor beta chains from one sample in a study of OX40 agonist ivuxolimab in advanced cancers. TCRdb's table, derived via immunoSEQ multiplex PCR, lists solely in-frame clones and lacks some. Of about 53,000 clones in the sample, roughly 84% were seen once. Sequences were derived from CD4+ or CD8+ T cells sorted from blood, sampled in a trial of the OX40 agonist ivuxolimab. These receptors came from an adult with an advanced solid tumor such as melanoma, head and neck, liver or kidney cancer. CDR3s include the opening cysteine and the closing phenylalanine or tryptophan. The order of the fields is clone size, V gene, J gene, D gene, CDR3 DNA, CDR3 protein. D genes are given only for firm matches. Part of the rows lack a size; the others show once, few, many or a class for expanded clones.

clone_size: -
v_call: TRBV6-1
j_call: TRBJ2-7
d_call: TRBD2
cdr3_nt: TGTGCCAGCAGTACTCGGACTAGCGGCTCCTACGAGCAGTACTTC
cdr3_aa: CASSTRTSGSYEQYF

clone_size: -
v_call: TRBV11-2
j_call: TRBJ2-7
d_call: -
cdr3_nt: TGTGCCAGCAGCTTAGGGGATCCCCTGGAGCAGTACTTC
cdr3_aa: CASSLGDPLEQYF

clone_size: -
v_call: TRBV18
j_call: TRBJ2-1
d_call: TRBD2
cdr3_nt: TGTGCCAGCTCACCACCGGGACTAGCGGCACCCTACAATGAGCAGTTCTTC
cdr3_aa: CASSPPGLAAPYNEQFF

clone_size: -
v_call: TRBV7-9
j_call: TRBJ1-2
d_call: TRBD1
cdr3_nt: TGTGCCAGCAGCTTAGCGGGACAGGGGGCTTCTGTCTACACCTTC
cdr3_aa: CASSLAGQGASVYTF

clone_size: -
v_call: TRBV5-1
j_call: TRBJ1-4
d_call: -
cdr3_nt: TGCGCCAGCAGCTTGGTCGCGGATGAAAAACTGTTTTTT
cdr3_aa: CASSLVADEKLFF

clone_size: -
v_call: TRBV10-3
j_call: TRBJ2-2
d_call: -
cdr3_nt: TGTGCCATCAGTGGTCCGGGAAACACCGGGGAGCTGTTTTTT
cdr3_aa: CAISGPGNTGELFF

clone_size: -
v_call: TRBV2
j_call: TRBJ2-1
d_call: -
cdr3_nt: TGTGCCAGGGAGGGGGAACTGGGGTTTCGCAGTCACAATGAGCAGTTCTTC
cdr3_aa: CAREGELGFRSHNEQFF

clone_size: once
v_call: TRBV19
j_call: TRBJ1-4
d_call: -
cdr3_nt: TGTGCCAGTAGTATAGAATGGGACCGACTGTTTTTT
cdr3_aa: CASSIEWDRLFF

clone_size: -
v_call: TRBV7-9
j_call: TRBJ2-3
d_call: -
cdr3_nt: TGTGCCAGCAGCTTAGATACAGGGCCTGATACGCAGTATTTT
cdr3_aa: CASSLDTGPDTQYF

clone_size: -
v_call: TRBV19
j_call: TRBJ2-1
d_call: TRBD2
cdr3_nt: TGTGCCAGTACCCAAACCCCAGGGGTAGCGGGAGGTGCTGAGCAGTTCTTC
cdr3_aa: CASTQTPGVAGGAEQFF

clone_size: -
v_call: TRBV9
j_call: TRBJ2-1
d_call: -
cdr3_nt: TGTGCCAGCAGCGTGCAGGGTGGCTCCTACAATGAGCAGTTCTTC
cdr3_aa: CASSVQGGSYNEQFF

clone_size: -
v_call: TRBV19
j_call: TRBJ1-5
d_call: -
cdr3_nt: TGTGCCAGTAGTACAGGGGAATTGAGCAATCAGCCCCAGCATTTT
cdr3_aa: CASSTGELSNQPQHF

clone_size: -
v_call: TRBV5-4
j_call: TRBJ2-3
d_call: TRBD2
cdr3_nt: TGTGCCAGCCAGACTAGCGGGGGAACAGATACGCAGTATTTT
cdr3_aa: CASQTSGGTDTQYF

clone_size: -
v_call: TRBV5-1
j_call: TRBJ1-2
d_call: -
cdr3_nt: TGCGCCAGCAGCTTGGGACGGCCAGAGATGGACTACACCTTC
cdr3_aa: CASSLGRPEMDYTF

clone_size: -
v_call: TRBV7-2
j_call: TRBJ2-6
d_call: TRBD1
cdr3_nt: TGTGCCAGCAGCCGGGACAGTGGAGGCTCTGGGGCCAACGTCCTGACTTTC
cdr3_aa: CASSRDSGGSGANVLTF

clone_size: -
v_call: TRBV9
j_call: TRBJ2-1
d_call: TRBD2
cdr3_nt: TGTGCCAGCAGCGAACGACTAGCGGGTTTCTCCTACAATGAGCAGTTCTTC
cdr3_aa: CASSERLAGFSYNEQFF

clone_size: medium-sized
v_call: TRBV9
j_call: TRBJ1-1
d_call: TRBD1
cdr3_nt: TGTGCCAGCAGCGTTACGGGACAGGGGGCGGGGGAAGCTTTCTTT
cdr3_aa: CASSVTGQGAGEAFF

clone_size: -
v_call: TRBV7-2
j_call: TRBJ2-3
d_call: -
cdr3_nt: TGTGCCAGCAGCTCCCCTAGCGATCGCACAGATACGCAGTATTTT
cdr3_aa: CASSSPSDRTDTQYF

clone_size: -
v_call: TRBV5-4
j_call: TRBJ2-7
d_call: -
cdr3_nt: TGTGCCAGCAGCTTTGGGCTCGCTAGGGAGCAGTACTTC
cdr3_aa: CASSFGLAREQYF

clone_size: -
v_call: TRBV30
j_call: TRBJ2-5
d_call: -
cdr3_nt: TGTGCCTGGAGTGTAGACAGCCAAGAGACCCAGTACTTC
cdr3_aa: CAWSVDSQETQYF

clone_size: once
v_call: TRBV4-2
j_call: TRBJ2-3
d_call: -
cdr3_nt: TGTGCCAGCAGCCAAGTGGTGGGAGTCCGCACAGATACGCAGTATTTT
cdr3_aa: CASSQVVGVRTDTQYF

clone_size: -
v_call: TRBV28
j_call: TRBJ1-5
d_call: -
cdr3_nt: TGTGCCAGCAACCCGATTTGGGGGGAGGATCAGCCCCAGCATTTT
cdr3_aa: CASNPIWGEDQPQHF

clone_size: -
v_call: TRBV7-9
j_call: TRBJ1-1
d_call: TRBD1
cdr3_nt: TGTGCCGGATATCGACAGGGAAACACTGAAGCTTTCTTT
cdr3_aa: CAGYRQGNTEAFF

clone_size: few
v_call: TRBV29-1
j_call: TRBJ1-4
d_call: TRBD1
cdr3_nt: TGCAGCGTCCGGGACAGCGGGAATGAAAAACTGTTTTTT
cdr3_aa: CSVRDSGNEKLFF